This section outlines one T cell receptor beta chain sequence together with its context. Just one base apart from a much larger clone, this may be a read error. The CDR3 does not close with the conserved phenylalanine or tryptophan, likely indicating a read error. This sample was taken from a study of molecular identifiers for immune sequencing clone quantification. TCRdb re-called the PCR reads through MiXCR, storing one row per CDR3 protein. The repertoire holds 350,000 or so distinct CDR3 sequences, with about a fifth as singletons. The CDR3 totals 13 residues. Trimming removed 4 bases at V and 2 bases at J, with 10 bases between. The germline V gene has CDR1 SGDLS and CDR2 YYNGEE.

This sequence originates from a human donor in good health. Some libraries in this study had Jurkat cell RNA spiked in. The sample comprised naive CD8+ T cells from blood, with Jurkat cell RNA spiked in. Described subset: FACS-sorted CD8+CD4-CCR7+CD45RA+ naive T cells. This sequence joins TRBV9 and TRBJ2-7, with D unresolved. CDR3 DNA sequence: TGTGCCAGCAGCCCGACAAATACCTACGAGCAGTACTCC. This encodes CASSPTNTYEQYS.